These 15 T cell receptor beta chains share one sample of origin, sequenced in a study of T cells in Graves' hyperthyroidism and ophthalmopathy. Using RNA transcripts as the source, TCR beta CDR3 regions were amplified. During a first-round RT-PCR of the TCR CDR3, the HTBI primer set was used. Each CDR3 protein gets one entry after TCRdb re-called the multiplex PCR reads with MiXCR. Of about 480,000 distinct CDR3 sequences in the sample, around 14% were seen once. Sequenced input: blood. These receptors were collected from a woman aged 18-29 years with Graves' hyperthyroidism.

This clonotype has just a few counts. The genes are TRBV28 and TRBJ2-5; D remains ambiguous. In germline, CDR1 is MDHEN, CDR2 SYDVKM. V was shortened by 5 bases and J by 5 bases, with 15 bases between the two germline ends. There are 14 residues in the CDR3. CDR3 nucleotide sequence: TGTGCCAGCAGTCTATCACTCCCAGCGGAGACCCAGTACTTC. Translated, it gives CASSLSLPAETQYF.

This clonotype showed up many times. The V gene is TRBV5-1, the J gene TRBJ1-1, with TRBD1 matching over 9 bases. V lost 4 bases, J lost 4 bases, and 5 bases stayed unmatched. Germline V gene lookup returns CDR1 SGHRS and CDR2 YFSETQ. The CDR3 has 14 residues. The CDR3: CASSVRDRATEAFF. CDR3 nucleotide sequence: TGCGCCAGCAGCGTCCGGGACAGGGCCACTGAAGCTTTCTTT.

At least ten counts were recorded for this clonotype. This sequence joins TRBV10-3 and TRBJ2-5; 10 bases match TRBD2. Germline CDR1 reads ENHRY; CDR2 reads SYGVKD. The ends lost 0 bases at V and 4 bases at J; junction bases unmatched: 2. The CDR3 is made up of 15 amino acids. CDR3: CAISESAGGGETQYF. Here the CDR3 DNA reads TGTGCCATCAGTGAGTCAGCGGGAGGGGGAGAGACCCAGTACTTC.

Many counts were recorded for this clonotype. The chain recombines TRBV12-3 or TRBV12-4 with TRBJ1-1; D not certain. The CDR3 is 13 residues long. As DNA, the CDR3 is TGTGCTGCGGGCAAAACGGCGAGCACTGAAGCTTTCTTT. Translating gives CAAGKTASTEAFF.

This clonotype was seen many times. The chain employs TRBV2 and TRBJ1-2, with TRBD1 matching 7 bases. CDR3 length equals 15 residues. Germline V lookup: CDR1 SNHLY, CDR2 FYNNEI. The V gene end was trimmed by 8 bases and the J gene end by 1 base; junction bases not matched to a gene: 10. CDR3 amino acids: CASVRTGNFNYGYTF. The CDR3 DNA reads TGTGCCAGCGTGAGGACAGGAAACTTTAACTATGGCTACACCTTC.

This clonotype was observed many times. This chain uses TRBV12-3 or TRBV12-4 with TRBJ2-2; TRBD2 agrees at 10 bases. J lost 6 bases, V lost 2 bases, and 12 bases had no gene match. The CDR3 consists of 18 residues. The CDR3 region is CASSLRLAGVRTAGELFF. In DNA, the CDR3 is TGTGCCAGCAGTTTACGGCTAGCGGGAGTCAGGACGGCCGGGGAGCTGTTTTTT.

The chain employs TRBV18 and TRBJ1-5, with 9 nucleotides matching TRBD1. Per germline, CDR1 KGHSH and CDR2 LQKENI. V lost 4 bases and J lost 0; bases outside the gene matches: 4. The CDR3 consists of 16 residues. CDR3 loop: CASSLRTGDSNQPQHF. The DNA of the CDR3 is TGTGCCAGCTCACTCCGGACAGGGGATAGCAATCAGCCCCAGCATTTT.

The J gene is TRBJ2-5, the V gene TRBV2, with TRBD2 identical over 10 bases. Trimming removed 3 bases from V and 4 bases from J; junction bases left unmatched: 20. The CDR3 spans 20 residues. CDR1 and CDR2 from the germline V gene are SNHLY and FYNNEI. The CDR3 region is CASSDWTSGNTRRVSETQYF. CDR3 nucleotide sequence: TGTGCCAGCAGTGACTGGACTAGCGGTAACACTCGCCGGGTTTCAGAGACCCAGTACTTC.

V usage is TRBV6-2 or TRBV6-3 and J usage is TRBJ2-7, with 14 bases matching TRBD2. The CDR3 extends over 17 amino acids. Germline assignment: CDR1 MNHEY and CDR2 SVGEGT. The ends lost 6 bases at V and 7 bases at J; junction bases unmatched: 14. Here the CDR3 DNA reads TGTGCCAGCAGCCGCGGACTAGCGGGAGGCCGCACGGGAGAGCAGTACGTC. As protein: CASSRGLAGGRTGEQYV.

This clonotype was seen more than once but under ten times. This rearrangement joins TRBV7-8 to TRBJ1-1, with D possibly matching TRBD1 (6 bases). The CDR3 is 15 amino acids. V lost 5 bases to trimming and J lost 7 bases, with 20 bases between them. Germline-derived CDR1 and CDR2 are SGHVS and FQNEAQ. The CDR3 DNA is TGTGCCAGCAGCCCCGGGGAAGGGGGGAACGGTGAAGCTTTCTTT. This gives the protein CASSPGEGGNGEAFF. The whole variable domain, filled in from reference TRBV7-8 and TRBJ1-1, reads GAGVSQSPRYKVAKRGQDVALRCDPISGHVSLFWYQQALGQGPEFLTYFQNEAQLDKSGLPSDRFFAERPEGSVSTLKIQRTQQEDSAVYLCASSPGEGGNGEAFFGQGTRLTVV.

The V call is TRBV5-6, the J call TRBJ2-7; possibly TRBD1 for D (5 bases). CDR1 is SGHDT and CDR2 is YYEEEE in the germline V gene. Trimming shortened V by 5 bases and J by 0 bases, and 15 bases separated the two germline ends. This CDR3 spans 15 amino acids. The CDR3 is CASRPQGGTSYEQYF. The DNA for the CDR3 is TGTGCCAGCAGACCCCAGGGCGGTACCTCCTACGAGCAGTACTTC. The complete variable domain, with remaining parts taken from reference TRBV5-6 and TRBJ2-7, reads DAGVTQSPTHLIKTRGQQVTLRCSPKSGHDTVSWYQQALGQGPQFIFQYYEEEERQRGNFPDRFSGHQFPNYSSELNVNALLLGDSALYLCASRPQGGTSYEQYFGPGTRLTVT.

This clonotype was observed many times. The chain joins TRBV20-1 to TRBJ1-6; TRBD1 agrees at 10 bases. This CDR3 is 14 amino acids long. Germline-derived CDR1 and CDR2 are DFQATT and SNEGSKA (reference sequence). The CDR3 bases are TGCAGCGTAAGGGACGGACAGGGGGATTCACCCCTCCACTTT. It translates to CSVRDGQGDSPLHF.

This sequence joins TRBV13 and TRBJ2-2; 10 bases match TRBD1. The CDR3 has 15 residues. Trimming removed 5 bases from V and 5 bases from J; junction bases left unmatched: 5. Germline CDR1 PRHDT, CDR2 FYEKMQ (reference sequence). CDR3 sequence reads: CASSGRTGGTGELFF. CDR3 nucleotide sequence: TGTGCCAGCAGCGGAAGGACAGGGGGAACCGGGGAGCTGTTTTTT.

This clonotype was detected ten times or more. The CDR3 DNA reads as TGCGCCAGCAGCCTCCAGACAGGGCTCGACACTGAAGCTTTCTTT. Translated, it gives CASSLQTGLDTEAFF. The chain combines TRBV5-1 with TRBJ1-1, with 7 nucleotides matching TRBD1. Per germline, CDR1 SGHRS and CDR2 YFSETQ. The ends lost 4 bases at V and 3 bases at J; junction bases unmatched: 9. This CDR3 is 15 amino acids long.

This clonotype was detected only a few times. The rearrangement joins TRBV9 to TRBJ2-3; 7 bases agree with TRBD1. Unmatched junction bases numbered 6, after V lost 3 bases and J lost 2 bases. The germline CDR1 and CDR2 sequences are SGDLS and YYNGEE. The CDR3 sequence is 15 residues long. The CDR3 DNA follows: TGTGCCAGCAGCGGGCACGGGACAGACACAGATACGCAGTATTTT. It yields the protein CASSGHGTDTDTQYF.